This T cell receptor beta chain was recovered during a study of blood T cells in healthy people across ages. The V gene's germline CDR1 is MGHRA and CDR2 YSYEKL. The CDR3 is 14 residues long. Trimming cost V 0 bases and J 8 bases; bases outside gene matches: 3. PCR was performed a second time for about 7 to 11 cycles using a sample-barcoded 5' primer and a J-beta primer mix. TCRdb redid the calling of the 5' RACE reads with MiXCR, one entry per CDR3 protein. This sample has roughly 1,000,000 distinct CDR3 sequences; under 30% occur once, and the top ten carry about 0.8%. These records were also assigned to another study, of T cells of mothers and their children.

The specimen was blood. The receptor comes from a girl aged 2 to 9 in good health. The chain recombines TRBV4-1 with TRBJ2-4; 8 bases line up with TRBD1. The CDR3 DNA reads as TGCGCCAGCAGCCAAGAGGACAGGGTAGACATTCAGTACTTC. Amino acid sequence: CASSQEDRVDIQYF.